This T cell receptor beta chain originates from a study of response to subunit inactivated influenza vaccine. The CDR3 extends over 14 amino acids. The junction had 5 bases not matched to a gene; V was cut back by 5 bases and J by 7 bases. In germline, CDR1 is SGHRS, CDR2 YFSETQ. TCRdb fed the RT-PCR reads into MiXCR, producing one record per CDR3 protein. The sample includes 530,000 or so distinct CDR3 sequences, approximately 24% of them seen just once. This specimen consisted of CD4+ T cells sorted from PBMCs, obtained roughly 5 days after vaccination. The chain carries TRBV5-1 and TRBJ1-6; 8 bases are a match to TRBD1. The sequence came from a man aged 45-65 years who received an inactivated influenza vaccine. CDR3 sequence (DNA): TGCGCCAGCAGACCGGGACAGGACAATTCACCCCTCCACTTT. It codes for CASRPGQDNSPLHF.